Detailed here is one TCR beta chain. Antigen: not known. The source of the sample is a study of shared clonotypes between healthy human individuals. General study findings and limits: Among the subsets, naive ones generally showed larger estimated richness than memory ones.

Produced via immunoSEQ multiplex PCR; TCRdb's table is partial and in-frame only. The sample records under 2.5 million clones, around 92% being singletons. CD45RA-negative memory and CD45RA+ naive subsets were split from the CD4+ cells. CDR1 is MNHEY, CDR2 SMNVEV, per germline (reference sequence). This CDR3 spans 15 amino acids. V was pared by 11 bases and J by 1 base, with 21 bases between. The clonotype originates from a man aged 18 to 30 in good health. Some clones in this sample may be carry-over from other donors' samples. Sequencing used naive CD4+ T cells from PBMCs. The subset denotes: CD45RA+ positively selected. The rearrangement links TRBV27 to TRBJ2-7; perhaps TRBD1 as D (6 bases). CDR3 amino acids: CASTAQGPWSYEQYF. In DNA, the CDR3 is TGTGCCTCAACGGCACAGGGCCCCTGGTCCTACGAGCAGTACTTC.